The subject of this entry is one T cell receptor (beta chain). What it binds is not known. This sample was included in a study of a mutant IDH1 vaccine in newly diagnosed glioma. Background on the study: In some groups vaccination began 4-6 weeks post-radiotherapy; others received it with temozolomide. Most patients had radiochemotherapy with temozolomide before enrollment; others had one alone. Whole-study results and caveats: A vaccine-induced immune response developed in 93.3% of the patients.

Here immunoSEQ multiplex PCR was the method, and the copy in TCRdb shows in-frame clones only, minus some. Among roughly 36,000 clones, roughly 90% were seen once, and the ten largest hold approximately 2.4%. As for time point: week 23, last vaccination. What each vaccine dose contained was 300 ug of mutant IDH1 20-mer peptide, accompanied by topical imiquimod. CDR3 length equals 13 residues. V was cut by 0 bases and J by 8 bases, with 11 bases left in between. The germline V gene encodes CDR1 SGHRS and CDR2 YFSETQ. The chain carries TRBV5-1 and TRBJ1-2, with unresolved D. Sequencing used PBMCs, obtained from a glioma patient whose treatment included an IDH1 peptide vaccine. The clonotype originates from a man aged 35 to 55 with glioma. CDR3 in amino acids: CASSLGTAGGYTF. CDR3 sequence (DNA): TGCGCCAGCAGCTTGGGGACTGCTGGAGGCTACACCTTC.